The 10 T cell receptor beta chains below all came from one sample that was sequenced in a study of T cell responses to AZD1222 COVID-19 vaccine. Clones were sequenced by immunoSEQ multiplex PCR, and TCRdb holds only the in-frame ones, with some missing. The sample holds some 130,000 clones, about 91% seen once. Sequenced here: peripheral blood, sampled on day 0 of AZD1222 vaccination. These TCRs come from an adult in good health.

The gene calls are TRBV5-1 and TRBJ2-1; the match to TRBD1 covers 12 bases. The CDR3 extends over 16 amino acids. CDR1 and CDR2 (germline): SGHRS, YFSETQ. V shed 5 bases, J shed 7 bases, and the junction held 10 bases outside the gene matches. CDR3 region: CASRRTGTGGANEQFF. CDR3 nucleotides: TGCGCCAGCAGGCGGACCGGGACAGGGGGCGCGAATGAGCAGTTCTTC.

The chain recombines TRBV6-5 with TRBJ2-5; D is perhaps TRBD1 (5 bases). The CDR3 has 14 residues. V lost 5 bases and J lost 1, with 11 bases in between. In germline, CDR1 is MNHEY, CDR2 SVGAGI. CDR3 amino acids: CASSTSGFQETQYF. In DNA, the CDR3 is TGTGCCAGCAGTACCTCAGGGTTCCAAGAGACCCAGTACTTC.

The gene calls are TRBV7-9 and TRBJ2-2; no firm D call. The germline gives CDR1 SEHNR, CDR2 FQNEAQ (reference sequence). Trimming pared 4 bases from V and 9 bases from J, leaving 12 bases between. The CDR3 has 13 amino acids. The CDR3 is CASSSSSSRELFF. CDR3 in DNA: TGTGCCAGCAGCTCCTCCTCCAGCCGGGAGCTGTTTTTT.

CDR3 in DNA: TGTGCCAGCGCCACGACGTCAAACTATGGCTACACCTTC. It codes for CASATTSNYGYTF. J is TRBJ1-2 and V is TRBV6-5; D is uncertain. The germline gives CDR1 MNHEY, CDR2 SVGAGI. This CDR3 contains 13 residues. V was pared by 8 bases and J by 2 bases, with 12 bases between.

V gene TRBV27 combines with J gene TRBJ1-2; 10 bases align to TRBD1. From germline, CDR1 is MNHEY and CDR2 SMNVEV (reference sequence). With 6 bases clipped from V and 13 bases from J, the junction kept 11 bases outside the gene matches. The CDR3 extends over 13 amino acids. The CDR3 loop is CASSPGGTGDLTF. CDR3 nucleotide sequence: TGTGCCAGCAGCCCGGGCGGGACAGGGGATCTCACCTTC.

The CDR3 spells CASSLDNTGELFF. CDR3 DNA sequence: TGTGCCAGCAGCCTCGATAACACCGGGGAGCTGTTTTTT. The chain links TRBV9 to TRBJ2-2, with D unclear. V lost 4 bases and J lost 2, with 6 bases in between. Germline assignment: CDR1 SGDLS and CDR2 YYNGEE. The CDR3 contains 13 residues.

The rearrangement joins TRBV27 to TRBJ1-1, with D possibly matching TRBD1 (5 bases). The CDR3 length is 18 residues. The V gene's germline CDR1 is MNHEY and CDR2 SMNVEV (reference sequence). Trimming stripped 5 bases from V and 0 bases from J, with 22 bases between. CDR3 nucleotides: TGTGCCAGCAGTAAACTAAGGGTACTTGGGGGACTGAACACTGAAGCTTTCTTT. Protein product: CASSKLRVLGGLNTEAFF.

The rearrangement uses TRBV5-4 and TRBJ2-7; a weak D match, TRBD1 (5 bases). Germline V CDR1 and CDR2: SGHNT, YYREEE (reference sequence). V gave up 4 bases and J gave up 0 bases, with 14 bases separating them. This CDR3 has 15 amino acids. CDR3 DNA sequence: TGTGCCAGCAGCGCCCCGGACACGCCCTCCTACGAGCAGTACTTC. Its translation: CASSAPDTPSYEQYF.

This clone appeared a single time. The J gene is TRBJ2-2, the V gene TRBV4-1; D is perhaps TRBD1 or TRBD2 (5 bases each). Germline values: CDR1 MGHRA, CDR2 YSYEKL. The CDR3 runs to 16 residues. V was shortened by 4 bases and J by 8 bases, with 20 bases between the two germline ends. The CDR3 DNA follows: TGCGCCAGCAGCCTTGTAAGAGAGGGGATGCGGGGGGAGCTGTTTTTT. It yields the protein CASSLVREGMRGELFF.

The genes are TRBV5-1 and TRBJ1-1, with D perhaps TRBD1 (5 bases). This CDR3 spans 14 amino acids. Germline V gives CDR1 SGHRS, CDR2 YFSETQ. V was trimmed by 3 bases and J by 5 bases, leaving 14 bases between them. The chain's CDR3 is CASSSSGGRTEAFF. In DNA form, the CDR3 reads TGCGCCAGCAGCTCATCGGGGGGGAGGACTGAAGCTTTCTTT.